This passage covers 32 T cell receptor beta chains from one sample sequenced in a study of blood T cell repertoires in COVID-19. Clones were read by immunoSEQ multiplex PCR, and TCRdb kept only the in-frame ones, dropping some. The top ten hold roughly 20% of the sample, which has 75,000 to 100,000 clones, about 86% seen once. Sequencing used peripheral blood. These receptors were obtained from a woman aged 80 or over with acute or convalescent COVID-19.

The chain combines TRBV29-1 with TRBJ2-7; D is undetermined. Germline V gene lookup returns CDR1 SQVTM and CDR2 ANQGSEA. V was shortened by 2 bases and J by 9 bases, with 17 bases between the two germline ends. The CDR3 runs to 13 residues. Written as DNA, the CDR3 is TGCAGCGTTGAATGGGCCTCTCAGGAAGGGCAGTACTTC. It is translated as CSVEWASQEGQYF.

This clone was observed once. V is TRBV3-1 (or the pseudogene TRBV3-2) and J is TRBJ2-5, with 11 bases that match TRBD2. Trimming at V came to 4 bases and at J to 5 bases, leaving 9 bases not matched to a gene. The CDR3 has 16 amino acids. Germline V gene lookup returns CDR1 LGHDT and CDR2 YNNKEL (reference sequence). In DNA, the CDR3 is TGTGCCAGCAGCCGCCAGGTAGCGGGGGGGCGCGAGACCCAGTACTTC. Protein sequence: CASSRQVAGGRETQYF.

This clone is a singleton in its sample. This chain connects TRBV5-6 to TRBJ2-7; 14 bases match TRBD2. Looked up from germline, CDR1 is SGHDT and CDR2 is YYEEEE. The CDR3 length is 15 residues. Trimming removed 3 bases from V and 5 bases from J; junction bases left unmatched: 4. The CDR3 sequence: CASSSGLAGGNEQYF. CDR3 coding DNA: TGTGCCAGCAGCTCCGGACTAGCGGGGGGTAACGAGCAGTACTTC.

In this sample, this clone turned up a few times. CDR3 residues: CAWSSGEQFF. In DNA form, the CDR3 reads TGTGCCTGGTCCTCCGGGGAGCAGTTCTTC. This chain uses TRBV28 with TRBJ2-1; D is uncertain. The CDR3 consists of 10 residues. CDR1 and CDR2 from the germline V gene are MDHEN and SYDVKM. Trimming stripped 11 bases from V and 10 bases from J, with 12 bases between.

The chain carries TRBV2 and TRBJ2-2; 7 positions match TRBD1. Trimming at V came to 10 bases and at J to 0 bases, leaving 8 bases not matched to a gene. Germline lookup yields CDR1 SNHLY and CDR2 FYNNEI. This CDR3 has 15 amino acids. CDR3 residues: CATLGGITNTGELFF. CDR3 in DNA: TGTGCCACCCTAGGGGGCATTACGAACACCGGGGAGCTGTTTTTT.

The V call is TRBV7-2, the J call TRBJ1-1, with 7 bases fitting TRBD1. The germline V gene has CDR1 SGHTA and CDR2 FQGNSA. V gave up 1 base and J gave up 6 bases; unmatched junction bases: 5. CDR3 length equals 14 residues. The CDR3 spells CASSLDRQGAEAFF. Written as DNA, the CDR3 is TGTGCCAGCAGCTTAGACCGGCAGGGGGCTGAAGCTTTCTTT.

The CDR3 is CASMPPGGYNEQFF. The CDR3 nucleotides are TGTGCCAGCATGCCCCCGGGGGGCTACAATGAGCAGTTCTTC. This chain connects TRBV28 to TRBJ2-1, with TRBD2 identical over 7 bases. V shed 7 bases, J shed 3 bases, and the junction held 6 bases outside the gene matches. The CDR3 is made up of 14 amino acids. Germline V gives CDR1 MDHEN, CDR2 SYDVKM. The full variable domain, completed using reference TRBV28 and TRBJ2-1, is DVKVTQSSRYLVKRTGEKVFLECVQDMDHENMFWYRQDPGLGLRLIYFSYDVKMKEKGDIPEGYSVSREKKERFSLILESASTNQTSMYLCASMPPGGYNEQFFGPGTRLTVL.

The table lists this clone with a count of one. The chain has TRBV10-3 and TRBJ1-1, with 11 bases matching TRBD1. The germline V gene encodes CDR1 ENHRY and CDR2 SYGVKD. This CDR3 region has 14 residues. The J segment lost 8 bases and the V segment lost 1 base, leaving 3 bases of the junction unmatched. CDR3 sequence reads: CAISEFGQGAEAFF. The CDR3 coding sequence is TGTGCCATCAGTGAGTTCGGACAGGGGGCGGAAGCTTTCTTT.

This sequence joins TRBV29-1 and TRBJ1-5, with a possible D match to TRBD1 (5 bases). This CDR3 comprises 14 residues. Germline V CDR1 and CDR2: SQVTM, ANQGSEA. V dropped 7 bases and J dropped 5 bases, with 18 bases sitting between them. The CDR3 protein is CSAQLDSFDQPQHF. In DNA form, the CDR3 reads TGCAGCGCCCAACTCGACAGTTTTGATCAGCCCCAGCATTTT.

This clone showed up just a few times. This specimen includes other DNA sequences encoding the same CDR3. Written as DNA, the CDR3 is TGTGCCAGCCGGGGACAGACGAACACCGGGGAGCTGTTTTTT. This encodes CASRGQTNTGELFF. The V gene is TRBV9, the J gene TRBJ2-2; 7 nucleotides agree with TRBD1. V lost 7 bases and J lost 0; bases outside the gene matches: 3. CDR1 is SGDLS and CDR2 is YYNGEE in the germline V gene. CDR3 size: 14 residues.

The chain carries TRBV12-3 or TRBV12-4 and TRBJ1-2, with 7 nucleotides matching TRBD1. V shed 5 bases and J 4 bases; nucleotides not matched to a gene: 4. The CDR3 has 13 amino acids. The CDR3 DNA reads TGTGCCAGCAGTCCAGGGACAGTCTATGGCTACACCTTC. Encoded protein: CASSPGTVYGYTF.

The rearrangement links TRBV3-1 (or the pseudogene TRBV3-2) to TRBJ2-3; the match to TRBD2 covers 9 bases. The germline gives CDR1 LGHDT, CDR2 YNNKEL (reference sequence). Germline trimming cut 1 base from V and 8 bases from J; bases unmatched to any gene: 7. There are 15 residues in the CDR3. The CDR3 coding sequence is TGTGCCAGCAGCCAAGCGTCTAGCGGGGCAAGTACGCAGTATTTT. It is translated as CASSQASSGASTQYF.

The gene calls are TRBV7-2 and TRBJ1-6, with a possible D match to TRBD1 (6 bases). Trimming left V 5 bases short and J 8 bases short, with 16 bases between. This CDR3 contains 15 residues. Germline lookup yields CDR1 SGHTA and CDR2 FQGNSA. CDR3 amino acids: CASSPTQGAYSPLHF. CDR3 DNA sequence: TGTGCCAGCAGCCCGACACAGGGTGCTTATTCACCCCTCCACTTT.

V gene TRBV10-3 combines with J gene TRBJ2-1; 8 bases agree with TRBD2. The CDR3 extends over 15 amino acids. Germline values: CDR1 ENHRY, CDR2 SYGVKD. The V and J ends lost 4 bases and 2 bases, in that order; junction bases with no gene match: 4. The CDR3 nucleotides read TGTGCCATCAGTGGGGGTAGCGGGGCCTACAATGAGCAGTTCTTC. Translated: CAISGGSGAYNEQFF.

The CDR3 DNA reads as TGCGCCAGTAGACTGGGGACAGGGGACTACAATGAGCAGTTCTTC. This translates into CASRLGTGDYNEQFF. This chain links TRBV5-1 with TRBJ2-1, with 10 positions matching TRBD1. The CDR3 runs to 15 residues. V was clipped by 8 bases and J by 3 bases; unmatched bases: 8. Germline CDR1 and CDR2: SGHRS and YFSETQ.

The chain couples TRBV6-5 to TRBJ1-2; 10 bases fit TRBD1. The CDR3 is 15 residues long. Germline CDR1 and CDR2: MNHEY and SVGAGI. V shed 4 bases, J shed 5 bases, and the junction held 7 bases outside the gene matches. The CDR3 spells CASSSQGTGAYGYTF. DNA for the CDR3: TGTGCCAGCAGTTCGCAAGGGACAGGGGCATATGGCTACACCTTC.

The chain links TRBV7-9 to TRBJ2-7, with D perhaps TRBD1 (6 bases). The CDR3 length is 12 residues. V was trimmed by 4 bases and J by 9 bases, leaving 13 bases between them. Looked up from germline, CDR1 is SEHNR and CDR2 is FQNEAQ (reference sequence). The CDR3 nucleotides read TGTGCCAGCAGCTCCGACAGGAAGCGGCAGTACTTC. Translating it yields CASSSDRKRQYF.

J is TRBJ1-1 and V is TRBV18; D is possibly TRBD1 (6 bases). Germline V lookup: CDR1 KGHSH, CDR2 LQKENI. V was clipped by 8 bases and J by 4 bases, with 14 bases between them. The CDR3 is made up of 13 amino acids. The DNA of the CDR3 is TGTGCCAGCGACGCAGGGGTGGGCACTGAAGCTTTCTTT. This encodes CASDAGVGTEAFF.

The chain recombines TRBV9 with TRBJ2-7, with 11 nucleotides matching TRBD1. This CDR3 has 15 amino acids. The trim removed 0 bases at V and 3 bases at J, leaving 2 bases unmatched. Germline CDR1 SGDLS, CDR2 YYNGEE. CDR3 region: CASSVGDRGGYEQYF. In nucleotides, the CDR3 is TGTGCCAGCAGCGTAGGGGACAGGGGGGGCTACGAGCAGTACTTC.

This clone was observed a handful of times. In nucleotides, the CDR3 is TGCAGCGCTCCAGGTGGGAATGAGCAGTTCTTC. Translation gives CSAPGGNEQFF. The V gene is TRBV29-1, the J gene TRBJ2-1, with D hard to call. V dropped 7 bases and J dropped 7 bases, with 11 bases sitting between them. The CDR3 length is 11 residues. Germline V gene lookup returns CDR1 SQVTM and CDR2 ANQGSEA.

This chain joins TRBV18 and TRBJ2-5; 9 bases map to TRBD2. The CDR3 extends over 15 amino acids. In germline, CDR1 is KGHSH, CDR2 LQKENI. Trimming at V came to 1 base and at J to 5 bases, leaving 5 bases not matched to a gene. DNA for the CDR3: TGTGCCAGCTCACCACTGGCGGGGGGGCCGGAGACCCAGTACTTC. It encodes CASSPLAGGPETQYF.

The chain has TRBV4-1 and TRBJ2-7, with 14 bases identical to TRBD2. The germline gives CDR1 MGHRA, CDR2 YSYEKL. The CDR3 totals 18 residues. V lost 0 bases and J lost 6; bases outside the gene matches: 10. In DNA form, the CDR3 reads TGCGCCAGCAGCCAAGATCTCTTTGGACTAGCGGGGGGTGGCGAGCAGTACTTC. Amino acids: CASSQDLFGLAGGGEQYF.

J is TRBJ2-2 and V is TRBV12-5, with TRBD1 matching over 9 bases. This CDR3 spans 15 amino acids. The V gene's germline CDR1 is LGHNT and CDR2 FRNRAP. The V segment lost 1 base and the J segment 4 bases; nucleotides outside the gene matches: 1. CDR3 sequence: CASGLGTGATGELFF. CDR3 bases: TGTGCTAGTGGTTTGGGGACAGGGGCCACCGGGGAGCTGTTTTTT.

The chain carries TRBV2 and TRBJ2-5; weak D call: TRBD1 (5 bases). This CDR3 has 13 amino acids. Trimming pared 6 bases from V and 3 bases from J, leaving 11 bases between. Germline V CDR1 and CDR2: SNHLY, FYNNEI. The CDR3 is CASSPPGKETQYF. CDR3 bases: TGTGCCAGCAGCCCCCCAGGGAAAGAGACCCAGTACTTC.

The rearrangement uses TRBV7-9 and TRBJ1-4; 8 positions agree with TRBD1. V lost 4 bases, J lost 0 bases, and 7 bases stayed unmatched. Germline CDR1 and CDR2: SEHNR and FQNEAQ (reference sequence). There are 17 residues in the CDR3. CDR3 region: CASSYGTGFATNEKLFF. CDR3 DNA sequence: TGTGCCAGCAGCTATGGGACAGGCTTTGCAACTAATGAAAAACTGTTTTTT.

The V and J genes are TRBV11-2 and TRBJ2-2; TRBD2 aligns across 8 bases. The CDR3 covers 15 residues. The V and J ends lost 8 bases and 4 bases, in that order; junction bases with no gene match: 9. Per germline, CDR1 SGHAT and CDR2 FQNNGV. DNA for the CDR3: TGTGCCAGCCGTAGTTTCCGGGGGGGCACCGGGGAGCTGTTTTTT. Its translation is CASRSFRGGTGELFF.

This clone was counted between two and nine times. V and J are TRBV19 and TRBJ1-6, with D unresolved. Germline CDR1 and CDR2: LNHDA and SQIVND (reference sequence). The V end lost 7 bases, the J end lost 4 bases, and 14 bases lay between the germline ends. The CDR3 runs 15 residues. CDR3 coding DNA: TGTGCCAGTATAAAGGGAGAGGGATATAATTCACCCCTCCACTTT. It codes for CASIKGEGYNSPLHF.

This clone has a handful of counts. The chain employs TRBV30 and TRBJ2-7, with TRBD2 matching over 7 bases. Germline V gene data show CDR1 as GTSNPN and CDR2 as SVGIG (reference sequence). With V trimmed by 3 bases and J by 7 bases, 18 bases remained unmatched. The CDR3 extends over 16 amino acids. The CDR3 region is CAWSLRPGGWVEEQYF. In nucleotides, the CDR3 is TGTGCCTGGAGCCTACGACCGGGGGGATGGGTAGAGGAGCAGTACTTC.

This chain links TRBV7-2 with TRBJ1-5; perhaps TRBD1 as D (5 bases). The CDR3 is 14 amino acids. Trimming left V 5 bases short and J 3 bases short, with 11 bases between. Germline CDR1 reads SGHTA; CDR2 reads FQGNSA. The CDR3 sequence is CASSLGLINQPQHF. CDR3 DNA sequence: TGTGCCAGCAGCCTGGGGCTTATCAATCAGCCCCAGCATTTT.

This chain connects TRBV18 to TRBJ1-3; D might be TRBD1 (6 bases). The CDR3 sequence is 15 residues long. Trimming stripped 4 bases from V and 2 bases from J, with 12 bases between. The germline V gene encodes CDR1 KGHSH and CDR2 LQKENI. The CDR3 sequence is CASSQQDSPGNTIYF. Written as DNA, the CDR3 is TGTGCCAGCTCACAACAGGACAGCCCTGGAAACACCATATATTTT.

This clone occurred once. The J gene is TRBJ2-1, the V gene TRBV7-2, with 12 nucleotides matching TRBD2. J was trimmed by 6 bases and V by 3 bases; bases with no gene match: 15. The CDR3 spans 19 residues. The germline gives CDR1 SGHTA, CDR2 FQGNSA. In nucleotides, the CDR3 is TGTGCCAGCAGCTTCTTATCCGTTATTGGACTAGCGGGGCGCAATGAGCAGTTCTTC. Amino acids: CASSFLSVIGLAGRNEQFF.

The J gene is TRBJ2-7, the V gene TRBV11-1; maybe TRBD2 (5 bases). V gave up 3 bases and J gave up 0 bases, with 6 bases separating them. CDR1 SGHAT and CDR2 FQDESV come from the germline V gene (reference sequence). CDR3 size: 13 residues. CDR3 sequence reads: CASSFGDSYEQYF. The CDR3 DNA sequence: TGTGCCAGCAGCTTCGGGGACTCCTACGAGCAGTACTTC.